A selection of T cell receptor beta chains follows, all from one sample in a study of control samples from healthy donors and cancer patients. Using immunoSEQ multiplex PCR, the repertoire was profiled, and TCRdb retains in-frame clones only, with some absent. The table shows 190,000 or so clones, with roughly 91% occurring only once. The material sequenced was blood. These receptors originate from a young man in good health. The CDR3 runs from the conserved cysteine through the conserved F or W.

cdr3_length	v_call	cdr3_aa
17	TRBV9	CASSVDSGGANTGELFF
14	TRBV12-5	CASGQSQGSEKLFF
15	TRBV2	CASSRGQGASGELFF
13	TRBV28	CASSPLVYQPQHF
16	TRBV20-1	CSASLIGVLYYNEQFF
13	TRBV6-5	CASSQVLVPEAFF
16	TRBV7-6	CASSLEQGRSNQPQHF
15	TRBV5-4	CASSLGGGGWETQYF
15	TRBV30	CAWRRWGVITDTQYF
14	TRBV2	CASRGLADTDTQYF
12	TRBV6-4	CASSGRCYGYTF
15	TRBV5-1	CASSLISDWNTEAFF
19	TRBV14	CASSRGALSGRNSYNEQFF
13	TRBV6-1	CASSEQTGNEQYF
18	TRBV5-8	CASSRDLAGGLSTDTQYF
11	TRBV20-1	CSAKIYYGYTF
17	TRBV18	CASSPPNRGSGANVLTF
13	TRBV19	CASSRTREETQYF
15	TRBV10-1	CASIYRRRKPYEQYF
14	TRBV24-1	CATSANRAGETQYF
15	TRBV3-1/TRBV3-2	CASSFGGGRVEKLFF
15	TRBV3-1/TRBV3-2	CASSQEDRPNTEAFF
17	TRBV15	CATSRGGLAGGPGELFF
15	TRBV5-6	CASSLLAGSSYGYTF
18	TRBV19	CASSILEGAGYRGYGYTF
14	TRBV24-1	CATSDSGLTYEQYF
14	TRBV5-4	CASSRRGANYGYTF
15	TRBV11-3	CASSLGTGGWDEQFF
12	TRBV7-9	CASSGGLYEQYF
12	TRBV5-6	CASNSPPGHQFF
13	TRBV27	CASSIGTSGEQYF
13	TRBV30	CAWSADLRQPQHF
15	TRBV28	CASGQMEVNTGELFF
14	TRBV13	CASSLGGRATEAFF
13	TRBV29-1	CSVTGDRNSPLHF
15	TRBV5-4	CASSLAGRGMDEQYF
14	TRBV24-1	CATSEGGWTDTQYF
14	TRBV5-1	CASSLGDSPYEQYF
16	TRBV5-1	CASSLATGQVSIGYTF
17	TRBV5-4	CASSLALSGATTGELFF
17	TRBV5-5	CASSQTTTSGGPNEQFF
16	TRBV9	CASSVNTGGYLNEQFF
18	TRBV10-2	CASSEGTQDRVGTYEQYF
14	TRBV30	CAYTPGSGANVLTF
13	TRBV30	CAWGRSRNTEAFF
16	TRBV30	CAWSAGGPSSYNEQFF
15	TRBV7-2	CASSPRQGAWTEAFF
17	TRBV20-1	CSASNRGGGPLQETQYF